These 4 T cell receptor beta chains were sequenced from one sample in a study of T cell clonotyping in hematopoietic cell transplantation. Profiled with immunoSEQ multiplex PCR; TCRdb holds only in-frame clones, not every one. The table shows approximately 30,000 clones, with approximately 95% occurring only once. Sequencing was done on a sample of peripheral blood mononuclear cells. These receptors were obtained from a man between 50 and 59 years old in good health. Some clones in this sample may be carry-over from other donors' samples.

V and J are TRBV28 and TRBJ2-7, with 7 positions matching TRBD1. The trim removed 6 bases at V and 3 bases at J, leaving 8 bases unmatched. Germline CDR1 MDHEN, CDR2 SYDVKM. CDR3 length: 14 amino acids. The CDR3 here is CASRPSGQFYEQYF. CDR3 DNA: TGTGCCAGCAGACCATCGGGACAGTTCTACGAGCAGTACTTC.

This chain connects TRBV9 to TRBJ1-3; D gene ambiguous. Germline V lookup: CDR1 SGDLS, CDR2 YYNGEE. Trimming cost V 3 bases and J 0 bases, with 1 base left between them. The CDR3 is 12 residues long. The DNA for the CDR3 is TGTGCCAGCAGCGACTCTGGAAACACCATATATTTT. Translated, it gives CASSDSGNTIYF.

Details on this clone: It is likely a read error, because the conserved phenylalanine at the end of the CDR3 is missing. Because the CDR3's place on the DNA is in doubt, the DNA is left out and the CDR3 is given as listed by TCRdb. The chain has TRBV5-4 and TRBJ1-1; the table names TRBD1, a call not compared with the DNA. Germline V gene sequence: CDR1 SGHNT, CDR2 YYREEE (reference sequence). The CDR3 length is 15 residues, termini included. Here the CDR3 reads CASSLYSTGVPGTPV.

This clone appeared a single time. The CDR3 nucleotides are TGTGCCAGCAGCGTAGGGACAGGGATAAAACTCTACAATGAGCAGTTCTTC. Its protein is CASSVGTGIKLYNEQFF. The chain uses TRBV9 and TRBJ2-1; TRBD1 matches at 8 bases. The CDR3 consists of 17 residues. Germline assignment: CDR1 SGDLS and CDR2 YYNGEE. V lost 0 bases, J lost 3 bases, and 8 bases stayed unmatched.